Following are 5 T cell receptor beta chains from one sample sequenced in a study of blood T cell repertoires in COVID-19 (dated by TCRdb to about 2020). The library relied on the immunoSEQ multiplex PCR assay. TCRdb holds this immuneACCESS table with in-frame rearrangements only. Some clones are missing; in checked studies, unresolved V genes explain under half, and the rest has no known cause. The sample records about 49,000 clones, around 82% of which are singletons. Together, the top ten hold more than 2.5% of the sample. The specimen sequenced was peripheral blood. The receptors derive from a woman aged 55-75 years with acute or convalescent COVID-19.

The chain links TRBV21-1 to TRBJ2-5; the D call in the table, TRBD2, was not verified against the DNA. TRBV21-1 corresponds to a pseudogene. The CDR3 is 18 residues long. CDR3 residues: CASSKARDGPFERETQYF. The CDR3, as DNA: TGTGCCAGCAGCAAAGCGCGGGACGGACCTTTCGAGAGGGAGACCCAGTACTTC.

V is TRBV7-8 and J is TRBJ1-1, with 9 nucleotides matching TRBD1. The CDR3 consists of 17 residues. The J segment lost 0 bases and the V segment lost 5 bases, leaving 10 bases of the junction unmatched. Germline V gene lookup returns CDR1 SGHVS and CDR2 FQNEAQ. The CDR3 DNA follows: TGTGCCAGCAGCCTCAGAGGGACAGGGAGTATGAACACTGAAGCTTTCTTT. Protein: CASSLRGTGSMNTEAFF.

CDR3 sequence (DNA): TGTGCCAGCAGTTTGTTCGGGGTGTTGAGGGATAGCAATCAGCCCCAGCATTTT. This sequence encodes CASSLFGVLRDSNQPQHF. The rearrangement uses TRBV27 and TRBJ1-5; D gene unclear. The CDR3 consists of 18 residues. Trimming shortened V by 3 bases and J by 0 bases, and 18 bases separated the two germline ends. Germline CDR1 is MNHEY and CDR2 is SMNVEV (reference sequence).

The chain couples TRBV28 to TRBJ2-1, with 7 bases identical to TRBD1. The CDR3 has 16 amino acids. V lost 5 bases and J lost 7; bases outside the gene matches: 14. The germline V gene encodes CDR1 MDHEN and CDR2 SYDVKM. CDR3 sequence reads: CASSGYDRVPLNEQFF. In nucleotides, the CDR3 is TGTGCCAGCAGTGGGTACGACAGGGTCCCTTTAAATGAGCAGTTCTTC.

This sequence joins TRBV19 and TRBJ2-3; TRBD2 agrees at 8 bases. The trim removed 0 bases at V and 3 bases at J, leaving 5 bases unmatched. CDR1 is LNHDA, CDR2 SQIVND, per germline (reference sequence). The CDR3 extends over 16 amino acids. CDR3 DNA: TGTGCCAGTAGTATAGATGGCGGGAGGACAACAGATACGCAGTATTTT. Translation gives CASSIDGGRTTDTQYF.